Following are 15 T cell receptor beta chains from one sample sequenced in a study of T cell responses to AZD1222 COVID-19 vaccine. The repertoire was sequenced with immunoSEQ multiplex PCR; TCRdb's copy has only in-frame clones and lacks some. The sample yields some 190,000 clones, 80% to 95% seen once. The sample was peripheral blood, taken 28 days after the second AZD1222 dose. All receptors derive from an adult who received the AZD1222 COVID-19 vaccine.

The chain links TRBV10-3 to TRBJ1-5; D is unclear. Trimming stripped 3 bases from V and 0 bases from J, with 9 bases between. The CDR3 has 15 amino acids. The germline CDR1 and CDR2 sequences are ENHRY and SYGVKD. CDR3 sequence: CAISDLLNSNQPQHF. CDR3 bases: TGTGCCATCAGTGATTTACTAAATAGCAATCAGCCCCAGCATTTT.

This chain links TRBV7-9 with TRBJ1-5, with 10 bases matching TRBD1. The germline gives CDR1 SEHNR, CDR2 FQNEAQ (reference sequence). This CDR3 has 14 amino acids. The ends lost 5 bases at V and 11 bases at J; junction bases unmatched: 9. CDR3 nucleotides: TGTGCCAGCAGCCTGGGACAGGGGATATTTTCCCAGCATTTT. It is translated as CASSLGQGIFSQHF.

The rearrangement uses TRBV6-5 and TRBJ2-7; TRBD2 matches at 12 bases. The CDR3 has 15 residues. After removal of 5 bases from V and 0 bases from J, the junction contained 2 bases not matched to a gene. Germline CDR1 is MNHEY and CDR2 is SVGAGI. The CDR3 loop reads CASSQTSGSSYEQYF. As DNA, the CDR3 is TGTGCCAGCAGTCAGACTAGCGGGAGCTCCTACGAGCAGTACTTC.

The rearrangement joins TRBV5-1 to TRBJ2-3, with D possibly being TRBD1 (6 bases). CDR1 is SGHRS, CDR2 YFSETQ, per germline. The CDR3 has 17 residues. Trimming removed 0 bases from V and 7 bases from J, with 21 bases in between. Written as DNA, the CDR3 is TGCGCCAGCAGCTTGGCCCCAGGGGTAAGACAAGGGAATACGCAGTATTTT. This codes for CASSLAPGVRQGNTQYF.

The V and J genes are TRBV14 and TRBJ2-5; tentative D call: TRBD2 (5 bases). The V gene's germline CDR1 is SGHDN and CDR2 FVKESK. The CDR3 consists of 16 residues. Trimming cost V 1 base and J 1 base, with 13 bases left between them. This CDR3 is CASSQGSRRAQETQYF. The CDR3 DNA reads TGTGCCAGCAGCCAAGGGTCCCGGCGGGCCCAAGAGACCCAGTACTTC.

The CDR3 loop reads CAISELGGGEKLFF. DNA for the CDR3: TGTGCCATCAGTGAACTTGGGGGGGGTGAAAAACTGTTTTTT. The chain carries TRBV10-3 and TRBJ1-4, with D possibly TRBD1 on 5 matching bases. CDR3 size: 14 residues. The ends were cut back, 3 bases at V and 7 bases at J, with 12 bases in the middle. CDR1 and CDR2 (germline): ENHRY, SYGVKD.

This clone was seen a single time. The chain employs TRBV28 and TRBJ2-4; the match to TRBD2 covers 10 bases. After removal of 2 bases from V and 8 bases from J, the junction contained 6 bases not matched to a gene. CDR3 size: 15 residues. In germline, CDR1 is MDHEN, CDR2 SYDVKM. CDR3 residues: CASSLVAGGFHIQYF. The CDR3 DNA is TGTGCCAGCAGTTTAGTAGCGGGAGGATTTCACATTCAGTACTTC. The full variable domain, in which reference TRBV28 and TRBJ2-4 provide the parts outside the CDR3, is DVKVTQSSRYLVKRTGEKVFLECVQDMDHENMFWYRQDPGLGLRLIYFSYDVKMKEKGDIPEGYSVSREKKERFSLILESASTNQTSMYLCASSLVAGGFHIQYFGAGTRLSVL.

V and J are TRBV9 and TRBJ1-1; D unresolved. The CDR3 is made up of 12 amino acids. Germline assignment: CDR1 SGDLS and CDR2 YYNGEE. V shed 3 bases and J shed 1 base, with 4 bases lying between them. The CDR3 nucleotides read TGTGCCAGCAGCGAGCAGAACACTGAAGCTTTCTTT. Its protein is CASSEQNTEAFF.

The chain joins TRBV6-2 or TRBV6-3 to TRBJ2-7; TRBD2 matches at 7 bases. CDR3 length: 14 residues. The junction had 8 bases not matched to a gene; V was cut back by 2 bases and J by 7 bases. Germline CDR1 is MNHEY and CDR2 is SVGEGT. This CDR3 reads CASSYRAGYGEQYF. Written as DNA, the CDR3 is TGTGCCAGCAGTTACAGAGCGGGGTATGGGGAGCAGTACTTC.

A remark on this clone: A junction end diverges from the germline sequence, so it may reflect a read error. The gene calls are TRBV12-3 or TRBV12-4 and TRBJ2-7; TRBD1 aligns across 9 bases. CDR3 length: 13 amino acids. CDR3 in amino acids: CVSSKTGGGEQYF. Here the CDR3 DNA reads TGTGTCAGCAGCAAAACAGGGGGCGGAGAGCAGTACTTC.

Only a few counts were recorded for this clone. V and J are TRBV24-1 and TRBJ2-7; 7 bases map to TRBD2. J lost 0 bases, V lost 4 bases, and 8 bases had no gene match. Germline V gene sequence: CDR1 KGHDR, CDR2 SFDVKD. This CDR3 spans 16 amino acids. CDR3 in amino acids: CATSDPGTTSSYEQYF. The CDR3 DNA sequence: TGTGCCACCAGTGACCCCGGGACTACTAGCTCCTACGAGCAGTACTTC.

The genes are TRBV12-3 or TRBV12-4 and TRBJ2-7, with 7 bases matching TRBD2. CDR3 length: 13 amino acids. The V and J ends lost 7 bases and 0 bases, in that order; junction bases with no gene match: 3. The CDR3 DNA reads TGTGCCAGCACCAGGACTAGCTCCTACGAGCAGTACTTC. Amino acids: CASTRTSSYEQYF.

The DNA of the CDR3 is TGTGCCAGCAGCTTAGACCGGGACAGGGTTAGAGAGCAGTACTTC. It yields the protein CASSLDRDRVREQYF. The gene calls are TRBV7-2 and TRBJ2-7; TRBD1 agrees at 9 bases. The germline CDR1 and CDR2 sequences are SGHTA and FQGNSA. J lost 7 bases, V lost 1 base, and 8 bases had no gene match. This CDR3 contains 15 residues.

This rearrangement joins TRBV6-2 or TRBV6-3 to TRBJ2-3; 12 bases map to TRBD2. J lost 2 bases, V lost 4 bases, and 16 bases had no gene match. The CDR3 runs to 20 residues. Germline loops: CDR1 MNHEY, CDR2 SVGEGT. The CDR3 sequence: CASSSRARVTSGGTTDTQYF. DNA of the CDR3: TGTGCCAGCAGTTCGAGGGCGAGGGTGACTAGCGGGGGAACCACAGATACGCAGTATTTT.

This chain connects TRBV4-1 to TRBJ2-1, with 8 bases that match TRBD1. Trimming removed 0 bases from V and 6 bases from J; junction bases left unmatched: 7. In germline, CDR1 is MGHRA, CDR2 YSYEKL. CDR3 length equals 16 residues. In nucleotides, the CDR3 is TGCGCCAGCAGCCAAGACGCAAGGACAGGGTTCAATGAGCAGTTCTTC. This encodes CASSQDARTGFNEQFF.